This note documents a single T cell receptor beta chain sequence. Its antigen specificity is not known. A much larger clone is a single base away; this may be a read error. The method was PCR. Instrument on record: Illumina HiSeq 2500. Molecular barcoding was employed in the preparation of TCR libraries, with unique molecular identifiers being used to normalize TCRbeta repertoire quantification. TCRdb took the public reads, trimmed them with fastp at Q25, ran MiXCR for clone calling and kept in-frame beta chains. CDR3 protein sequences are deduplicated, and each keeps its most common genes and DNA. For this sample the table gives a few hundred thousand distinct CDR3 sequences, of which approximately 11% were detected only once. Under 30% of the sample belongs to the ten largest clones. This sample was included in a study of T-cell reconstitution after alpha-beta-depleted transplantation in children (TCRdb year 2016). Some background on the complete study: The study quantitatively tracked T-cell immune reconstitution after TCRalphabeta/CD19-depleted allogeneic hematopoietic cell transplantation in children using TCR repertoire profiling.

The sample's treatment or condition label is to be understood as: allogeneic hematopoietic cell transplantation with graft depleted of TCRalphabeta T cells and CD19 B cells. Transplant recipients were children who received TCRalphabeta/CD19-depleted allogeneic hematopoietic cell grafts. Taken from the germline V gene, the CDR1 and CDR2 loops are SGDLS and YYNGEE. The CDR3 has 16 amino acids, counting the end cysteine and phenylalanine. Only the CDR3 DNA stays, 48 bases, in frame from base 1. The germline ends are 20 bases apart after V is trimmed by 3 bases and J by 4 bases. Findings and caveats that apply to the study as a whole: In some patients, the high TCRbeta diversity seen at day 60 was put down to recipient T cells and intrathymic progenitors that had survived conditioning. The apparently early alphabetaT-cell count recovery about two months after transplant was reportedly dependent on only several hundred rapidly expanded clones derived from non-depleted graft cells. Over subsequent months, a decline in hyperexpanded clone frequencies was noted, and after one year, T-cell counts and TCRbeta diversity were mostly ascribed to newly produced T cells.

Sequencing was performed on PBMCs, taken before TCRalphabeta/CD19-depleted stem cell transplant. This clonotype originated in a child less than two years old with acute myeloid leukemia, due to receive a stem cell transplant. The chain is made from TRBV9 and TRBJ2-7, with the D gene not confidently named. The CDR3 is CASSAPLWDYLYEQYF. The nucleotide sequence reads TGTGCCAGCAGCGCCCCTTTGTGGGATTACTTATACGAGCAGTACTTC.